These 22 T cell receptor beta chains share one sample of origin, sequenced in a study of response to subunit inactivated influenza vaccine. A single record per CDR3 protein comes from TCRdb applying MiXCR to the RT-PCR reads. Among roughly 670,000 distinct CDR3 sequences listed, 14% were seen once. Sequences were derived from PBMCs from blood, sampled approximately 15 days before vaccination. Every receptor here comes from a man aged 50-59 years who received an inactivated influenza vaccine.

To note about this clonotype: A read error may produce the germline difference seen at one junction end. This chain links TRBV6-5 with TRBJ2-3; D remains unclear. The germline CDR1 and CDR2 sequences are MNHEY and SVGAGI. This CDR3 region has 14 residues. The CDR3 DNA reads as TGTGGCAGCAGTTATGGCGGTAGCACAGATACGCAGTATTTT. Protein sequence: CGSSYGGSTDTQYF.

V is TRBV5-1 and J is TRBJ2-2, with 13 positions matching TRBD2. CDR1 is SGHRS and CDR2 is YFSETQ in the germline V gene. CDR3 length equals 16 residues. V gave up 7 bases and J gave up 2 bases; unmatched junction bases: 5. The CDR3 DNA reads TGCGCCAGCGGCGGACTAGCGGGAGAAAACACCGGGGAGCTGTTTTTT. Its protein is CASGGLAGENTGELFF.

The table lists this clonotype with a few counts. The chain links TRBV7-2 to TRBJ2-1, with 7 bases that match TRBD2. This CDR3 is built from 16 residues. Germline trimming cut 1 base from V and 6 bases from J; bases unmatched to any gene: 9. Germline V gene lookup returns CDR1 SGHTA and CDR2 FQGNSA. CDR3 sequence reads: CASSLVGGGGVNEQFF. CDR3 nucleotides: TGTGCCAGCAGCTTAGTCGGCGGGGGTGGCGTCAATGAGCAGTTCTTC.

The J gene is TRBJ2-1, the V gene TRBV7-9; 9 bases agree with TRBD1. Trimming at V came to 1 base and at J to 8 bases, leaving 9 bases not matched to a gene. Germline V CDR1 and CDR2: SEHNR, FQNEAQ (reference sequence). CDR3 length equals 16 residues. CDR3 nucleotides: TGTGCCAGCAGCTTAGTGGGACAGGGAATTCAGCATGAGCAGTTCTTC. This encodes CASSLVGQGIQHEQFF.

This clonotype was recorded a few times. The J gene is TRBJ2-7, the V gene TRBV12-3 or TRBV12-4, with 7 bases fitting TRBD1. J gave up 0 bases and V 10 bases, and 12 bases lay outside the gene matches. This CDR3 contains 15 residues. CDR3 protein: CATNRGPISSYEQYF. CDR3 nucleotide sequence: TGTGCCACTAACAGGGGTCCTATAAGCTCCTACGAGCAGTACTTC.

This clonotype has a count of ten or more. The chain joins TRBV28 to TRBJ2-2; 8 bases line up with TRBD2. CDR3 length: 15 residues. Germline-derived CDR1 and CDR2 are MDHEN and SYDVKM. V was pared by 8 bases and J by 1 base, with 6 bases of the junction left unmatched. This CDR3 is CASQRSGGNTGELFF. As DNA, the CDR3 is TGTGCCAGCCAGCGGAGCGGGGGGAACACCGGGGAGCTGTTTTTT.

This clonotype appeared many times. The chain carries TRBV7-8 and TRBJ1-1, with D possibly TRBD1 on 5 matching bases. Germline V gene sequence: CDR1 SGHVS, CDR2 FQNEAQ. The CDR3 loop spans 13 amino acids. The V end lost 3 bases, the J end lost 3 bases, and 8 bases lay between the germline ends. The CDR3 nucleotides are TGTGCCAGCAGCTTGAAAGGGGACACTGAAGCTTTCTTT. Its protein is CASSLKGDTEAFF.

This clonotype was counted a few times. This chain links TRBV29-1 with TRBJ2-7, with a possible D match to TRBD2 (6 bases). The CDR3 has 14 amino acids. The V end lost 4 bases, the J end lost 4 bases, and 17 bases lay between the germline ends. The V gene's germline CDR1 is SQVTM and CDR2 ANQGSEA. The CDR3 reads CSVGFGTGEYEQYF. CDR3 nucleotide sequence: TGCAGCGTTGGATTCGGGACTGGAGAATACGAGCAGTACTTC.

The CDR3, as DNA: TGCAGTGCTAGAGGCCGGACAGGCCAATACGAGCAGTACTTC. It specifies CSARGRTGQYEQYF. V usage is TRBV20-1 and J usage is TRBJ2-7; TRBD1 agrees at 7 bases. The V gene's germline CDR1 is DFQATT and CDR2 SNEGSKA (reference sequence). The CDR3 covers 14 residues. V gave up 1 base and J gave up 4 bases; unmatched junction bases: 7.

This clonotype has more than one count but fewer than ten. This chain links TRBV2 with TRBJ2-7; 12 nucleotides line up with TRBD2. The V gene end was trimmed by 5 bases and the J gene end by 5 bases; junction bases not matched to a gene: 7. The CDR3 consists of 15 residues. Per germline, CDR1 SNHLY and CDR2 FYNNEI. CDR3 protein: CASSLRLAGDHEQYF. The CDR3 DNA reads as TGTGCCAGCAGTTTGCGACTAGCGGGAGACCACGAGCAGTACTTC. Supplemented by reference TRBV2 and TRBJ2-7, the full variable domain reads EPEVTQTPSHQVTQMGQEVILRCVPISNHLYFYWYRQILGQKVEFLVSFYNNEISEKSEIFDDQFSVERPDGSNFTLKIRSTKLEDSAMYFCASSLRLAGDHEQYFGPGTRLTVT.

V gene TRBV6-2 or TRBV6-3 combines with J gene TRBJ1-6, with 8 nucleotides matching TRBD1. CDR1 and CDR2 (germline): MNHEY, SVGEGT. J was trimmed by 8 bases and V by 4 bases; bases with no gene match: 1. The CDR3 covers 13 residues. The chain's CDR3 is CASSSTGDSPLHF. In DNA, the CDR3 is TGTGCCAGCAGTTCGACAGGGGATTCACCCCTCCACTTT.

The rearrangement joins TRBV19 to TRBJ2-3, with D uncertain. Germline V CDR1 and CDR2: LNHDA, SQIVND (reference sequence). Deletions cut 5 bases from V and 6 bases from J, with 15 bases between. The CDR3 length is 14 residues. The CDR3 sequence is CASSRRPKTDTQYF. The CDR3 DNA reads TGTGCCAGTAGTCGTCGACCAAAAACCGATACGCAGTATTTT.

This clonotype has a handful of counts. The chain employs TRBV6-1 and TRBJ2-7; possibly TRBD1 or TRBD2 for D (5 bases each). The CDR3 totals 15 residues. Germline V gene data show CDR1 as MNHNS and CDR2 as SASEGT. V was cut by 5 bases and J by 1 base, with 15 bases left in between. The CDR3 spells CASSKFRDASYEQYF. The CDR3 DNA sequence: TGTGCCAGCAGTAAATTCCGGGACGCGTCCTACGAGCAGTACTTC.

The rearrangement links TRBV7-9 to TRBJ1-1, with a possible D match to TRBD1 (6 bases). The V and J ends lost 6 bases and 3 bases respectively, with 11 bases between them. CDR1 and CDR2 (germline): SEHNR, FQNEAQ (reference sequence). The CDR3 extends over 13 amino acids. The CDR3: CASSKRGDTEAFF. DNA for the CDR3: TGTGCCAGCAGTAAAAGGGGGGACACTGAAGCTTTCTTT.

This clonotype has just a few counts. Relative to the germline gene, one junction end is altered; a read error may explain this. The V and J genes are TRBV20-1 and TRBJ2-1, with 7 positions matching TRBD1. The germline V gene has CDR1 DFQATT and CDR2 SNEGSKA (reference sequence). The CDR3 runs to 14 residues. CDR3 protein: CSAPRGQPYNEQFF. For the CDR3, the DNA is TGCAGTGCTCCGAGGGGGCAGCCCTATAATGAGCAGTTCTTC.

This clonotype was seen a handful of times. CDR3 sequence: CSVDGGTNEKLFF. The CDR3 region has the DNA TGCAGCGTTGACGGGGGAACTAATGAAAAACTGTTTTTT. The chain employs TRBV29-1 and TRBJ1-4, with D perhaps matching TRBD1 (5 bases). Germline V gives CDR1 SQVTM, CDR2 ANQGSEA. V was shortened by 3 bases and J by 1 base, with 6 bases between the two germline ends. This CDR3 is built from 13 residues.

CDR3 coding DNA: TGTGCCAGCAGGCCCGGGGGGCGCACAGATACGCAGTATTTT. Its protein is CASRPGGRTDTQYF. The chain has TRBV5-4 and TRBJ2-3, with D perhaps matching TRBD2 (7 bases). Per the germline V gene, CDR1 is SGHNT and CDR2 is YYREEE (reference sequence). The CDR3 consists of 14 residues. Trimming removed 5 bases at V and 1 base at J, with 11 bases between. The full variable domain, completed using reference TRBV5-4 and TRBJ2-3, is ETGVTQSPTHLIKTRGQQVTLRCSSQSGHNTVSWYQQALGQGPQFIFQYYREEENGRGNFPPRFSGLQFPNYSSELNVNALELDDSALYLCASRPGGRTDTQYFGPGTRLTVL.

V and J are TRBV27 and TRBJ2-6; 8 nucleotides match TRBD1. The V gene's germline CDR1 is MNHEY and CDR2 SMNVEV (reference sequence). J was trimmed by 2 bases and V by 4 bases; bases with no gene match: 7. CDR3 size: 17 residues. The CDR3 is CASSYGTGGAGANVLTF. In nucleotides, the CDR3 is TGTGCCAGCAGTTATGGGACAGGAGGTGCTGGGGCCAACGTCCTGACTTTC.

This clonotype was recorded many times. The J gene is TRBJ2-5, the V gene TRBV20-1; D unresolved. In germline, CDR1 is DFQATT, CDR2 SNEGSKA (reference sequence). The CDR3 contains 15 residues. V was shortened by 6 bases and J by 0 bases, with 17 bases between the two germline ends. CDR3 DNA: TGCAGTGCCCTACCTCCCGTGGCGCACCAAGAGACCCAGTACTTC. Its translation is CSALPPVAHQETQYF.

This CDR3 is CASSPLTSGIYNEQFF. CDR3 DNA: TGTGCCAGCAGCCCCCTGACTAGCGGTATCTACAATGAGCAGTTCTTC. The chain recombines TRBV3-1 with TRBJ2-1; 9 nucleotides match TRBD2. Trimming at V came to 4 bases and at J to 3 bases, leaving 7 bases not matched to a gene. The CDR3 runs to 16 residues. Germline CDR1 reads LGHDT; CDR2 reads YNNKEL (reference sequence).

This clonotype was seen only a few times. This chain connects TRBV7-9 to TRBJ2-1; 8 nucleotides agree with TRBD1. The trim removed 5 bases at V and 9 bases at J, leaving 12 bases unmatched. CDR3 length equals 15 residues. Germline V lookup: CDR1 SEHNR, CDR2 FQNEAQ (reference sequence). Here the CDR3 DNA reads TGTGCCAGCAGCCCATCCGGACAGGGAGCCGGTGAGCAGTTCTTC. Protein: CASSPSGQGAGEQFF.

This rearrangement joins TRBV12-3 or TRBV12-4 to TRBJ2-3, with unresolved D. This CDR3 region has 15 residues. Trimming left V 6 bases short and J 0 bases short, with 13 bases between. The CDR3 loop is CASREQGLSTDTQYF. For the CDR3, the DNA is TGTGCCAGCAGGGAACAAGGCCTTAGCACAGATACGCAGTATTTT.